The 16 T cell receptor beta chains given below trace back to one sample, sequenced in a study of T-cell memory formation after mild COVID-19. One entry per CDR3 protein results from TCRdb running MiXCR on the 5' RACE reads. This repertoire shows tens of thousands of distinct CDR3 sequences, around 16% found once; its top ten account for around 1.4%. Sequenced sample: PBMCs or a T cell subset sorted from them (not recorded which). The receptors were gathered from an adult who had mild COVID-19 (a few samples of this study predate the infection). Cell type and time point are not known.

This clonotype has only a few counts. The chain carries TRBV27 and TRBJ1-4, with 7 nucleotides matching TRBD1. The trim removed 6 bases at V and 5 bases at J, leaving 9 bases unmatched. CDR1 and CDR2 (germline): MNHEY, SMNVEV (reference sequence). The CDR3 has 15 amino acids. CDR3 nucleotides: TGTGCCAGCAGCCCCACCAAGGACAGGAATGAAAAACTGTTTTTT. Encoded protein: CASSPTKDRNEKLFF.

V is TRBV19 and J is TRBJ1-2; tentative D call: TRBD1 (5 bases). The V gene's germline CDR1 is LNHDA and CDR2 SQIVND (reference sequence). This CDR3 has 14 residues. With 4 bases removed from V and 6 bases from J, the gap between germline ends came to 15 bases. In nucleotides, the CDR3 is TGTGCCAGTAGTACGACAGATATCCTGGATGGCTACACCTTC. This codes for CASSTTDILDGYTF.

This clonotype was seen a few times. CDR3 in DNA: TGCGCCAGCAGCCTTACGGGACAGGAATATGGCTACACCTTC. The encoded protein is CASSLTGQEYGYTF. V is TRBV5-1 and J is TRBJ1-2, with 8 bases aligning to TRBD1. The CDR3 extends over 14 amino acids. J was trimmed by 5 bases and V by 4 bases; bases with no gene match: 7. Germline values: CDR1 SGHRS, CDR2 YFSETQ.

The chain has TRBV5-5 and TRBJ1-2, with TRBD1 as a possible D gene (6 bases). V lost 4 bases, J lost 6 bases, and 16 bases lay in between. CDR1 is SGHKS and CDR2 is YYEKEE in the germline V gene (reference sequence). CDR3 size: 14 residues. DNA of the CDR3: TGTGCCAGCAGCGCGATACAGGGTTTGGATGGCTACACCTTC. This encodes CASSAIQGLDGYTF.

V gene TRBV20-1 combines with J gene TRBJ1-1; no definite D call. CDR1 DFQATT and CDR2 SNEGSKA come from the germline V gene (reference sequence). The V end lost 6 bases, the J end lost 0 bases, and 8 bases lay between the germline ends. The CDR3 sequence is 12 residues long. CDR3 in amino acids: CSAGNLNTEAFF. CDR3 sequence (DNA): TGCAGTGCGGGGAACTTGAACACTGAAGCTTTCTTT.

The sample holds many counts of this clonotype. In DNA, the CDR3 is TGTGCCAGCAGAGAAGCGGGGGGCGTATCCGGGGAGCTGTTTTTT. Translated, it gives CASREAGGVSGELFF. V and J are TRBV6-4 and TRBJ2-2; 9 positions agree with TRBD2. The CDR3 sequence is 15 residues long. CDR1 and CDR2 (germline): MRHNA, SNTAGT. V was clipped by 6 bases and J by 6 bases; unmatched bases: 8.

This clonotype was recorded many times. V is TRBV7-9 and J is TRBJ1-4, with a weak D call TRBD1 (6 bases). Germline CDR1 SEHNR, CDR2 FQNEAQ (reference sequence). Between the trimmed V and J ends, which lost 2 bases and 5 bases, there was a span of 9 bases. This CDR3 is built from 14 residues. DNA of the CDR3: TGTGCCAGCAGCTTAACAGGGAAGAATGAAAAACTGTTTTTT. It encodes CASSLTGKNEKLFF.

This clonotype is a singleton in its sample. Possible read error: a much larger clone is one base away. This chain joins TRBV5-1 and TRBJ2-7; 8 bases line up with TRBD2. This CDR3 has 15 amino acids. Germline assignment: CDR1 SGHRS and CDR2 YFSETQ. The DNA for the CDR3 is TGCTCCAGCAGCTTGTCCAGCGGGAGCTCCTACGAGCAGTACTTC. It is translated as CSSSLSSGSSYEQYF.

V gene TRBV20-1 combines with J gene TRBJ1-6, with TRBD1 as a possible D gene (5 bases). This CDR3 is 15 amino acids long. Germline CDR1 reads DFQATT; CDR2 reads SNEGSKA (reference sequence). With 6 bases removed from V and 5 bases from J, the gap between germline ends came to 17 bases. CDR3: CSAPLGGRNNSPLHF. CDR3 nucleotide sequence: TGCAGTGCACCCTTGGGGGGACGCAATAATTCACCCCTCCACTTT.

To note about this clonotype: A much more abundant neighbour one base away suggests this may be a read error. V and J are TRBV20-1 and TRBJ2-5; D is undetermined. The CDR3 is 14 residues long. Germline V gene lookup returns CDR1 DFQATT and CDR2 SNEGSKA (reference sequence). Trimming took 5 bases from V and 2 from J, leaving 15 bases between them. This chain's CDR3 is CSAHARSSQETQYF. The CDR3 coding sequence is TGCAGTGCTCACGCCAGGAGTTCTCAAGAGACCCAGTACTTC.

This clonotype has at least ten counts. V usage is TRBV5-5 and J usage is TRBJ2-1, with D unclear. The CDR3 has 15 residues. Germline V gene sequence: CDR1 SGHKS, CDR2 YYEKEE (reference sequence). The V end was cut by 4 bases, the J end by 7 bases, with 18 bases between. In nucleotides, the CDR3 is TGTGCCAGCAGCGACCTTCGGCTGGTAGATAATGAGCAGTTCTTC. This sequence encodes CASSDLRLVDNEQFF.

This clonotype came up many times. The rearrangement links TRBV5-1 to TRBJ1-1; the D is unclear. Per germline, CDR1 SGHRS and CDR2 YFSETQ. The length of the CDR3 is 14 residues. V lost 4 bases and J 1 base, leaving 11 bases between the germline ends. CDR3 DNA: TGCGCCAGCAGCCCCGGGCCTGAGAACACTGAAGCTTTCTTT. This codes for CASSPGPENTEAFF.

V gene TRBV12-5 combines with J gene TRBJ2-2; TRBD1 is a possible D gene (5 bases). V gave up 3 bases and J gave up 5 bases, with 19 bases separating them. Germline V gene data show CDR1 as LGHNT and CDR2 as FRNRAP. There are 17 residues in the CDR3. CDR3 protein: CASGFYLEGAWTGELFF. CDR3 bases: TGTGCTAGTGGTTTTTATTTGGAAGGGGCATGGACCGGGGAGCTGTTTTTT.

The genes are TRBV6-1 and TRBJ1-4; no reliable D call. Germline-derived CDR1 and CDR2 are MNHNS and SASEGT. The CDR3 loop spans 14 amino acids. Trimming left V 10 bases short and J 8 bases short, with 20 bases between. The CDR3: CAINWTPGGEKLFF. In DNA, the CDR3 is TGTGCCATAAACTGGACTCCCGGAGGAGAAAAACTGTTTTTT.

This clonotype showed up many times. The chain links TRBV7-3 to TRBJ2-3, with TRBD2 identical over 7 bases. The CDR3 runs to 15 residues. The J segment lost 1 base and the V segment lost 0 bases, leaving 1 base of the junction unmatched. CDR1 SGHTA and CDR2 FQGTGA come from the germline V gene. The DNA of the CDR3 is TGTGCCAGCAGCTTAACGGCGGGGGGCACAGATACGCAGTATTTT. Protein sequence: CASSLTAGGTDTQYF.

This clonotype was picked up a small number of times. The chain carries TRBV9 and TRBJ1-4, with 9 bases aligning to TRBD1. CDR3 length equals 15 residues. The V gene end was trimmed by 4 bases and the J gene end by 6 bases; junction bases not matched to a gene: 7. The germline gives CDR1 SGDLS, CDR2 YYNGEE. The CDR3 here is CASSFRDREYEKLFF. The CDR3 region has the DNA TGTGCCAGCAGCTTCCGGGACAGGGAGTATGAAAAACTGTTTTTT.